This T cell receptor beta chain was profiled in a study of technical replicates of blood from a few donors. Germline V lookup: CDR1 MNHNS, CDR2 SASEGT. After removal of 4 bases from V and 0 bases from J, the junction contained 6 bases not matched to a gene. The CDR3 has 17 amino acids. Clones were read by immunoSEQ multiplex PCR, and TCRdb kept only the in-frame ones, dropping some. The sample yields approximately 75,000 clones, 70% to 90% seen once. The sequenced material came from PBMCs. The V call is TRBV6-1, the J call TRBJ2-2; TRBD1 agrees at 9 bases. The receptor was isolated from a human donor in good health. Some clones in this sample may be carry-over from other donors' samples. This CDR3 reads CASSGDRERPNTGELFF. CDR3 nucleotides: TGTGCCAGCAGTGGGGACAGGGAACGACCGAACACCGGGGAGCTGTTTTTT.